These 5 T cell receptor beta chains were sequenced from one sample in a study of T cell clonality in common variable immunodeficiency. The repertoire was sequenced with immunoSEQ multiplex PCR; TCRdb's copy has only in-frame clones and lacks some. The repertoire consists of about 81,000 clones, none detected only once. Material for sequencing was peripheral blood mononuclear cells. The receptors stem from a person aged 18-69 years in good health.

This clone was seen repeatedly, ten times or more. With the read ending 3 residues before the CDR3 end, the germline J gene is used to fill in that end. The chain combines TRBV6-2 or TRBV6-3 with TRBJ2-2; TRBD2 aligns across 9 bases. V lost 4 bases, J lost 5 bases, and 11 bases stayed unmatched. Germline CDR1 MNHEY, CDR2 SVGEGT. The CDR3 is 17 amino acids. The CDR3: CASSSRRSGRWTGELFF. CDR3 DNA, as far as it was read: TGTGCCAGCAGTTCAAGGCGCAGCGGGAGGTGGACCGGGGAG.

This clone was seen ten or more times. The missing CDR3 end, 3 residues past where the read stops, is filled in from the germline J gene. The chain combines TRBV7-9 with TRBJ1-1; possible D gene TRBD1, 5 bases. Per germline, CDR1 SEHNR and CDR2 FQNEAQ (reference sequence). CDR3 length: 12 amino acids. The CDR3 loop reads CASSSQDKEAFF. CDR3 bases read: TGTGCCAGCAGCTCCCAGGACAAGGAA.

In its sample, this clone was seen many times. The read is 3 residues too short to cover the CDR3 end, so that end is filled in from the germline J gene. The V and J genes are TRBV7-1 and TRBJ2-2; TRBD2 aligns across 15 bases. TRBV7-1 is identified as an open reading frame with a role that is uncertain. The junction had 16 bases not matched to a gene; V was cut back by 3 bases and J by 8 bases. The CDR3 is made up of 20 amino acids. The CDR3 protein is CASSSAGLAGGPIEAGELFF. CDR3 DNA (partial): TGTGCCAGCAGCTCTGCCGGACTAGCGGGAGGGCCCATCGAAGCTGGGGAG.

The table lists this clone with many counts. Read sequence stops 3 residues before the CDR3 end, and the germline J gene provides the missing end. This chain connects TRBV5-3 to TRBJ1-2; TRBD1 matches 9 bases. TRBV5-3 is an open reading frame whose function is uncertain. The CDR3 extends over 13 amino acids. J gave up 7 bases and V 3 bases, and 4 bases lay outside the gene matches. The CDR3 spells CARSSDRGSGYTF. CDR3 DNA (partial): TGTGCCAGAAGCTCAGACAGGGGGTCTGGC.

About this clone: The read is 3 residues too short to cover the CDR3 end, so that end is filled in from the germline J gene. This chain joins TRBV11-2 and TRBJ2-7, with TRBD1 matching 7 bases. The CDR3 sequence is 15 residues long. V was pared by 4 bases and J by 5 bases, with 11 bases of the junction left unmatched. Germline CDR1 and CDR2: SGHAT and FQNNGV. The CDR3 DNA, read in part, is TGTGCCAGCAGCTCACTTAGCAGGGGGATAGACGAG. Translating gives CASSSLSRGIDE. The whole CDR3 region reads CASSSLSRGIDEQYF.